This TCR beta chain was sequenced in a study of shared clonotypes between healthy human individuals. TCRdb's copy holds only in-frame clones and misses some; the assay was immunoSEQ multiplex PCR. This table has about 2.1 million clones, just under 95% appearing once. Naive-designated CD8 cells lacked CD45RO, were positively enriched for CCR7, and omitted terminally differentiated effector memory CD45RA+ cells. Germline lookup yields CDR1 MNHEY and CDR2 SVGAGI. V lost 6 bases and J lost 6, with 6 bases in between. This CDR3 is 11 amino acids long. This receptor was identified in a man aged 18 to 30 in good health. Some clones in this sample may be carry-over from other donors' samples. The sample was naive CD8+ T cells from PBMCs. The chain uses TRBV6-5 and TRBJ1-5; D uncertain. The CDR3 DNA reads TGTGCCAGCAGCCCCGGTCAGCCCCAGCATTTT. Its protein product is CASSPGQPQHF.